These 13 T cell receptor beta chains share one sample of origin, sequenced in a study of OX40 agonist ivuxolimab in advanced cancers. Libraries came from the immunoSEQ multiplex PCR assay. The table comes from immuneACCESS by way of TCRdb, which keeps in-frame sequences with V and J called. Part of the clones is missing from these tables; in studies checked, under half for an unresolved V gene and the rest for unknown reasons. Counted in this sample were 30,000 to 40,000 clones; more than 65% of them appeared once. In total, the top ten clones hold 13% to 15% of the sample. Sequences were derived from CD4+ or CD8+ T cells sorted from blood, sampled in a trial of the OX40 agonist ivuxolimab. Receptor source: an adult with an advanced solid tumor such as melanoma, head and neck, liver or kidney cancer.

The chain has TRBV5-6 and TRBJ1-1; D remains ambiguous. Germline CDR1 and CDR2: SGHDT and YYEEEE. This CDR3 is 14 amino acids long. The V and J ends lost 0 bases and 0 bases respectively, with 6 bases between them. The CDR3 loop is CASSLGQMNTEAFF. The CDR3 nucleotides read TGTGCCAGCAGCTTGGGGCAGATGAACACTGAAGCTTTCTTT.

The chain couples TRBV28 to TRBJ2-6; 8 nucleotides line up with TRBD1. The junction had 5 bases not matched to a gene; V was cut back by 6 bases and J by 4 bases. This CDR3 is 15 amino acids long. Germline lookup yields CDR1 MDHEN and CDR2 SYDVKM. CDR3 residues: CASRQQGGGANVLTF. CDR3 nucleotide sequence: TGTGCCAGCAGGCAACAGGGGGGCGGGGCCAACGTCCTGACTTTC.

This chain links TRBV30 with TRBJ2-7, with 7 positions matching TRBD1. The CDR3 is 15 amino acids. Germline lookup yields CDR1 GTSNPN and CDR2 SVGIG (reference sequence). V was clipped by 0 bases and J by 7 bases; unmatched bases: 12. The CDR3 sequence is CAWSVRPGGRVEQYF. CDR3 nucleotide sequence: TGTGCCTGGAGTGTACGGCCAGGGGGACGGGTTGAGCAGTACTTC.

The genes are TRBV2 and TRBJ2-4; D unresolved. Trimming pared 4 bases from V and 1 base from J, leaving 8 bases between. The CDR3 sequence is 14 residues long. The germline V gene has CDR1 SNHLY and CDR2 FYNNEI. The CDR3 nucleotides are TGTGCCAGCAGTGCCGGGTCGGCCAAAAACATTCAGTACTTC. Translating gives CASSAGSAKNIQYF. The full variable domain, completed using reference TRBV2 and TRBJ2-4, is EPEVTQTPSHQVTQMGQEVILRCVPISNHLYFYWYRQILGQKVEFLVSFYNNEISEKSEIFDDQFSVERPDGSNFTLKIRSTKLEDSAMYFCASSAGSAKNIQYFGAGTRLSVL.

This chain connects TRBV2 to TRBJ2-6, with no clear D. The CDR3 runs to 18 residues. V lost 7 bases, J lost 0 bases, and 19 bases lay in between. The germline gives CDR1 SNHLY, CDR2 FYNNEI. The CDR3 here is CASNKGRSLSSGANVLTF. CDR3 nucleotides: TGTGCCAGCAATAAGGGAAGGTCCCTAAGCTCTGGGGCCAACGTCCTGACTTTC.

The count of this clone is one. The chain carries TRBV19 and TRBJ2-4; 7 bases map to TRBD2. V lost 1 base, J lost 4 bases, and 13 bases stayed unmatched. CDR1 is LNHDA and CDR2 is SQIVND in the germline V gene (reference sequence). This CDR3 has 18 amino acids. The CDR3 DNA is TGTGCCAGTAGTATAGGGCCGAGCGGGGTCAGTTTGAAAAACATTCAGTACTTC. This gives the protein CASSIGPSGVSLKNIQYF.

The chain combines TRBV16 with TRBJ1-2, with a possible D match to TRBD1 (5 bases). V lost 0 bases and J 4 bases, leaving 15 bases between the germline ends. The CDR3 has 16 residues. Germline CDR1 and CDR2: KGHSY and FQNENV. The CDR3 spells CASSQSRGAGSYGYTF. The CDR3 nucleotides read TGTGCCAGCAGCCAATCTCGAGGGGCGGGGAGCTATGGCTACACCTTC.

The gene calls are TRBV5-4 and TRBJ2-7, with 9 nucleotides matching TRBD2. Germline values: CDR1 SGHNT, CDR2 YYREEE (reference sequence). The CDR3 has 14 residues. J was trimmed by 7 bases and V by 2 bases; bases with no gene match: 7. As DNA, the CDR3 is TGTGCCAGCAGCTTAGCGGGAGGCTCGTTGGAGCAGTACTTC. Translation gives CASSLAGGSLEQYF. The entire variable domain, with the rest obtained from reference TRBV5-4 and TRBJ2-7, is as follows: ETGVTQSPTHLIKTRGQQVTLRCSSQSGHNTVSWYQQALGQGPQFIFQYYREEENGRGNFPPRFSGLQFPNYSSELNVNALELDDSALYLCASSLAGGSLEQYFGPGTRLTVT.

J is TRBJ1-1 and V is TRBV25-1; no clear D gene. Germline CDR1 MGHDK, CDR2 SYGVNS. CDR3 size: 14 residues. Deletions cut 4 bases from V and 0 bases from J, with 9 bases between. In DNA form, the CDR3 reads TGTGCCAGCAGTGTAAGTACCCTGAACACTGAAGCTTTCTTT. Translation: CASSVSTLNTEAFF. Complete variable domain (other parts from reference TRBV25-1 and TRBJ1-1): EADIYQTPRYLVIGTGKKITLECSQTMGHDKMYWYQQDPGMELHLIHYSYGVNSTEKGDLSSESTVSRIRTEHFPLTLESARPSHTSQYLCASSVSTLNTEAFFGQGTRLTVV.

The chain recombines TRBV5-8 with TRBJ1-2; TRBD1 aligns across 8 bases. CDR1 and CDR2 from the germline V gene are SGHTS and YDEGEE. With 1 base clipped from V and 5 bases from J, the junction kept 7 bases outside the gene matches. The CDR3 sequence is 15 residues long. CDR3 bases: TGTGCCAGCAGCTTGTATGGGACAGGAGTTTATGGCTACACCTTC. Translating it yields CASSLYGTGVYGYTF.

For the CDR3, the DNA is TGTGCCAGCTCACGACCGGCGGACAGGGACTATGGCTACACCTTC. Its protein product is CASSRPADRDYGYTF. The chain is built from TRBV5-6 and TRBJ1-2; 8 bases align to TRBD1. Germline V gene sequence: CDR1 SGHDT, CDR2 YYEEEE. J gave up 3 bases and V 7 bases, and 11 bases lay outside the gene matches. This CDR3 contains 15 residues. Based on the CDR3 plus reference TRBV5-6 and TRBJ1-2, the full variable domain is DAGVTQSPTHLIKTRGQQVTLRCSPKSGHDTVSWYQQALGQGPQFIFQYYEEEERQRGNFPDRFSGHQFPNYSSELNVNALLLGDSALYLCASSRPADRDYGYTFGSGTRLTVV.

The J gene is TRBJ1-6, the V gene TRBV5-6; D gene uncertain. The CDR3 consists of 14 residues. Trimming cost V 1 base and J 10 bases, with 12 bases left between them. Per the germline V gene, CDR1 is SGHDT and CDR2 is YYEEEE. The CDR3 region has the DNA TGTGCCAGCAGCTTGATCGACGGCGTCTCACCCCTCCACTTT. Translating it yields CASSLIDGVSPLHF.

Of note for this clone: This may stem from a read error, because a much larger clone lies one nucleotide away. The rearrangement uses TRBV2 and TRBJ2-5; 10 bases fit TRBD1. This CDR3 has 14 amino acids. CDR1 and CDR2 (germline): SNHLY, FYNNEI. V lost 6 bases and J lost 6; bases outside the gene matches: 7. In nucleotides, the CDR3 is TGTGCCAGCAGGCCGGGACAGGGGTTCAAGACCCAGTACTTC. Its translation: CASRPGQGFKTQYF.